The clone carrying this T cell receptor (beta chain) was found many times. This sample is part of a study of T cells in Graves' hyperthyroidism and ophthalmopathy. Trimming took 3 bases from V and 7 from J, leaving 12 bases between them. The CDR3 runs 13 residues. Germline V gene lookup returns CDR1 SGHTA and CDR2 FQGNSA. RNA transcripts served as the template for amplifying TCR beta CDR3 regions. HTBI primers drove first-round RT-PCR of the TCR CDR3. TCRdb itself ran the multiplex PCR reads through MiXCR, one entry per CDR3 protein. The sample has a few hundred thousand distinct CDR3 sequences, 15% to 17% seen once.

This TCR came from a young woman with Graves' hyperthyroidism that later progressed to Graves' ophthalmopathy. The sample taken for sequencing was blood. This chain links TRBV7-2 with TRBJ1-2, with no clear D. The CDR3 bases are TGTGCCAGCAGCTTGGGAGGGAGTCGTGGCTACACCTTC. This translates into CASSLGGSRGYTF.